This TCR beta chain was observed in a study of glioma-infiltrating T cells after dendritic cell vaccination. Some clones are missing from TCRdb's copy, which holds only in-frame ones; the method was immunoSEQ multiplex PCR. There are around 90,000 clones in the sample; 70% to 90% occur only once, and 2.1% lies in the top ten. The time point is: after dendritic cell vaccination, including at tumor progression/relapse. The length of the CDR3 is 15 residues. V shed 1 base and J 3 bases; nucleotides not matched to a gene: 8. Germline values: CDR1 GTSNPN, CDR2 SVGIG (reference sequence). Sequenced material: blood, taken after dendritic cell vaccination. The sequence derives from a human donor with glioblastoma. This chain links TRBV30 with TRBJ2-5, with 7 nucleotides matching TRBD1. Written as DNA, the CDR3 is TGTGCCTGGAGTGCTTACAGGGGTGGGGAAGAGACCCAGTACTTC. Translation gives CAWSAYRGGEETQYF.